This T cell receptor (beta chain) was identified during a study of T cells in Graves' hyperthyroidism and ophthalmopathy. The overall study: Specimen type is peripheral blood, collected at initial diagnosis prior to any treatment. Study-level points and caveats: Among clonotypes expanded in thyroid above 0.001, most were also found in blood.

Amplification targeted TCR beta CDR3 regions from RNA transcripts. A first-round RT-PCR of the TCR CDR3 used the HTBI primer set. TCRdb reprocessed the multiplex PCR reads via MiXCR and lists one record per CDR3 protein. Counted here are approximately 420,000 distinct CDR3 sequences, roughly 13% occurring once; the ten biggest clones make up 4% to 6.5%. The CDR3 runs 10 residues. The germline gives CDR1 SNHLY, CDR2 FYNNEI. V was trimmed by 10 bases and J by 4 bases, leaving 7 bases between them. Many counts were recorded for this clonotype. Its antigen remains unknown. The J gene is TRBJ2-5, the V gene TRBV2; D remains ambiguous. This clonotype originated in a woman under 30 with Graves' hyperthyroidism. The sequencing sample was made of blood. CDR3 nucleotide sequence: TGTGCCACCATAGCAGAGACCCAGTACTTC. This codes for CATIAETQYF.